This TCR beta chain is from a study of glioma-infiltrating T cells after dendritic cell vaccination. Up to 2 ug genomic DNA was used for TCRB CDR3 amplification. Data came from immunoSEQ multiplex PCR; TCRdb stores just in-frame clones and leaves some out. The sample includes roughly 60,000 clones, roughly 86% of them seen just once. The CDR3 is 13 residues long. With V trimmed by 6 bases and J by 2 bases, 3 bases remained unmatched. The V gene's germline CDR1 is KGHSH and CDR2 LQKENI. Indicated time point: after dendritic cell vaccination, including at tumor progression/relapse. Only patients with spare fresh-frozen tumor and over two years of follow-up were included.

The material sequenced was blood, taken after dendritic cell vaccination. V is TRBV18 and J is TRBJ1-2; 7 bases line up with TRBD1. The origin of this receptor is a human donor with glioblastoma. DNA of the CDR3: TGTGCCAGCTCTCAACAGGGGAACTATGGCTACACCTTC. Translating it yields CASSQQGNYGYTF.